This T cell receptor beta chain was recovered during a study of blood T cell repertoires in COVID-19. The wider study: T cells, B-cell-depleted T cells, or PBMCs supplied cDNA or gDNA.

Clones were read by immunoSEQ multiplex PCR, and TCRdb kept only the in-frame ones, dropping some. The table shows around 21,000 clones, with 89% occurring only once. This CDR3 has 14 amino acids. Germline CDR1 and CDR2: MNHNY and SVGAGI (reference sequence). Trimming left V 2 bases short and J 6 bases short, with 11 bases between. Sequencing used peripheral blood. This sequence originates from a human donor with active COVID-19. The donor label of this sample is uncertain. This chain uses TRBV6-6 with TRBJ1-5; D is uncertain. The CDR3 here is CASSYPERSQPQHF. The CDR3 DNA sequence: TGTGCCAGCAGTTACCCGGAGAGAAGTCAGCCCCAGCATTTT.